This T cell receptor beta chain was profiled in a study of OX40 agonist ivuxolimab in advanced cancers. For the study at large: Dose-escalation subjects each had hepatocellular carcinoma, melanoma, renal cell or head and neck cancer.

The CDR3 length is 16 residues. CDR1 and CDR2 from the germline V gene are LNHDA and SQIVND (reference sequence). Between the trimmed V and J ends, which lost 3 bases and 3 bases, there was a span of 12 bases. Data came from immunoSEQ multiplex PCR; TCRdb stores just in-frame clones and leaves some out. Seen here are under 50,000 clones, 87% observed once, and the top ten hold less than 40%. A word on this clone: The antigen remains undetermined.

The study's findings and limits: Average numbers of expanded clones were greater in CD8+ T cells than in CD4+.

Material: CD4+ or CD8+ T cells sorted from blood, obtained in a trial of the OX40 agonist ivuxolimab. The TCR originated in an adult with an advanced solid tumor such as melanoma, head and neck, liver or kidney cancer. The V call is TRBV19, the J call TRBJ2-6; perhaps D is TRBD1 or TRBD2 (6 bases each). CDR3 sequence (DNA): TGTGCCAGTAGTATCGCCAGGGGAGGTGGGGCCAACGTCCTGACTTTC. Translation: CASSIARGGGANVLTF.